This T cell receptor beta chain is drawn from a study of OX40 agonist ivuxolimab in advanced cancers. Study context: Averaging roughly 60 years in age, with a range of about 23 to 85, the cohort was around 87% male. Anti-PD-1, anti-PD-L1 or anti-CTLA-4 therapy given earlier was allowed, and roughly 40% had some.

This table comes from immunoSEQ multiplex PCR, and its TCRdb copy is limited to in-frame clones, with some not included. The sample holds under 70,000 clones, around 89% seen once. The V and J ends lost 0 bases and 6 bases, in that order; junction bases with no gene match: 7. The CDR3 is 15 amino acids. Germline CDR1 is LGHNA and CDR2 is YSLEER. The study, taken as a whole, reports: Dosing at 0.1 to 3.0 mg/kg was accompanied by clonal expansion of CD4+ and CD8+ blood T cells by week 6.

Patients were ineligible given autoimmune disease history or systemic immunosuppression. Comment on this clone: No antigen is known for it.

This chain uses TRBV4-3 with TRBJ2-7; 8 positions match TRBD1. This TCR was recovered from an adult with an advanced solid tumor such as melanoma, head and neck, liver or kidney cancer. The sequencing used CD4+ or CD8+ T cells sorted from blood, collected in a trial of the OX40 agonist ivuxolimab. The CDR3 sequence: CASSQDLQGDGEQYF. Written as DNA, the CDR3 is TGCGCCAGCAGCCAAGATCTACAGGGGGACGGCGAGCAGTACTTC.